This passage covers 21 T cell receptor beta chains from one sample sequenced in a study of T cells in Graves' hyperthyroidism and ophthalmopathy. Amplified TCR beta CDR3 regions came from RNA transcripts. HTBI primers drove first-round RT-PCR of the TCR CDR3. Using its own MiXCR run on the multiplex PCR reads, TCRdb lists one record per CDR3 protein. The sample shows more than 350,000 distinct CDR3 sequences, 12% to 15% of them seen only once. Sequences were obtained from blood. These receptors were collected from a woman aged 55-70 years with Graves' ophthalmopathy.

This clonotype came up many times. The gene calls are TRBV20-1 and TRBJ2-3, with 16 bases matching TRBD2. The CDR3 runs 19 residues. Per the germline V gene, CDR1 is DFQATT and CDR2 is SNEGSKA (reference sequence). Trimming cost V 3 bases and J 2 bases; bases outside gene matches: 11. The CDR3: CSASRGLAGGFLSTDTQYF. For the CDR3, the DNA is TGCAGTGCTAGTAGGGGACTAGCGGGAGGGTTTCTCTCCACAGATACGCAGTATTTT.

There are many counts of this clonotype. The chain joins TRBV12-3 or TRBV12-4 to TRBJ2-2, with D perhaps being TRBD1 or TRBD2 (6 bases each). The CDR3 length is 16 residues. The V end was cut by 5 bases, the J end by 3 bases, with 16 bases between. For the CDR3, the DNA is TGTGCCAGCAGTAACGGAGGGGGAGTTGACACCGGGGAGCTGTTTTTT. Translating it yields CASSNGGGVDTGELFF.

This clonotype turned up a few times. CDR3: CASSFLGGSGEQFF. CDR3 in DNA: TGCGCCAGCAGCTTTTTAGGTGGGTCGGGTGAGCAGTTCTTC. The chain couples TRBV5-1 to TRBJ2-1; D ambiguous. This CDR3 contains 14 residues. Germline V gives CDR1 SGHRS, CDR2 YFSETQ. The germline V and J ends were trimmed by 2 bases and 9 bases, with 15 bases remaining between them.

Many counts were recorded for this clonotype. The chain combines TRBV2 with TRBJ2-7; no definite D call. Between the trimmed V and J ends, which lost 5 bases and 2 bases, there was a span of 13 bases. Germline V CDR1 and CDR2: SNHLY, FYNNEI. CDR3 length: 14 residues. The CDR3 region is CASSQSGLPYEQYF. CDR3 nucleotides: TGTGCCAGCAGTCAGTCCGGCCTCCCCTACGAGCAGTACTTC.

This clonotype was recorded at least ten times. The CDR3 DNA follows: TGTGCCTGGAGTGTACGCGGGGAGCAAAATTCACCCCTCCACTTT. Translated, it gives CAWSVRGEQNSPLHF. The chain recombines TRBV30 with TRBJ1-6, with D unresolved. Germline V gene data show CDR1 as GTSNPN and CDR2 as SVGIG (reference sequence). V was trimmed by 0 bases and J by 7 bases, leaving 13 bases between them. The CDR3 length is 15 residues.

This clonotype occurred many times. This chain joins TRBV3-1 and TRBJ2-7; D remains unclear. The CDR3 is 13 residues long. Germline V gene data show CDR1 as LGHDT and CDR2 as YNNKEL (reference sequence). Trimming took 0 bases from V and 4 from J, leaving 7 bases between them. DNA for the CDR3: TGTGCCAGCAGCCAAGATCAACGTTACGAGCAGTACTTC. This encodes CASSQDQRYEQYF.

This clonotype was seen more than once but under ten times. The J gene is TRBJ2-7, the V gene TRBV3-1, with 9 bases lining up with TRBD2. This CDR3 contains 14 residues. The germline CDR1 and CDR2 sequences are LGHDT and YNNKEL (reference sequence). Trimming took 2 bases from V and 5 from J; bases not matched to a gene: 4. In DNA form, the CDR3 reads TGTGCCAGCAGCCAATTAGCGGGAGCCCACGAGCAGTACTTC. This translates into CASSQLAGAHEQYF.

This clonotype was picked up a small number of times. The chain carries TRBV12-3 or TRBV12-4 and TRBJ2-2, with D unresolved. V was trimmed by 6 bases and J by 4 bases, leaving 12 bases between them. This CDR3 spans 14 amino acids. The DNA for the CDR3 is TGTGCCAGCAGGATGGGCCTGGTCACCGGGGAGCTGTTTTTT. Its translation is CASRMGLVTGELFF.

This clonotype was counted many times. The chain combines TRBV20-1 with TRBJ2-6; D uncertain. CDR1 is DFQATT, CDR2 SNEGSKA, per germline (reference sequence). V shed 3 bases and J shed 2 bases, with 11 bases lying between them. This CDR3 has 15 amino acids. CDR3 sequence reads: CSASVTEPGANVLTF. The CDR3 nucleotides are TGCAGTGCTAGTGTTACGGAGCCTGGGGCCAACGTCCTGACTTTC.

This sequence joins TRBV19 and TRBJ2-5; tentative D call: TRBD1 (6 bases). CDR3 length: 13 residues. The germline CDR1 and CDR2 sequences are LNHDA and SQIVND (reference sequence). V lost 4 bases and J 5 bases, leaving 11 bases between the germline ends. CDR3 nucleotides: TGTGCCAGTAGTACACAGGGCGGTGAGACCCAGTACTTC. Translating gives CASSTQGGETQYF.

There are many counts of this clonotype. The V gene is TRBV28, the J gene TRBJ2-1; D uncertain. V shed 2 bases and J shed 0 bases, with 8 bases lying between them. CDR1 MDHEN and CDR2 SYDVKM come from the germline V gene. CDR3 size: 15 residues. The CDR3 protein is CASSLGRYSYNEQFF. CDR3 nucleotides: TGTGCCAGCAGTTTAGGCCGATACTCCTACAATGAGCAGTTCTTC.

This clonotype was counted only a few times. The V call is TRBV5-6, the J call TRBJ1-6, with 10 bases identical to TRBD1. With 3 bases clipped from V and 9 bases from J, the junction kept 0 bases outside the gene matches. The CDR3 is made up of 13 amino acids. In germline, CDR1 is SGHDT, CDR2 YYEEEE. As DNA, the CDR3 is TGTGCCAGCAGCTGGGACAGGGGTTCACCCCTCCACTTT. It translates to CASSWDRGSPLHF.

A word on this clonotype: This clone may be a read error of a much larger clone one base away. The chain has TRBV20-1 and TRBJ2-2; D is unresolved. The V gene's germline CDR1 is DFQATT and CDR2 SNEGSKA (reference sequence). The CDR3 contains 16 residues. V lost 0 bases and J lost 4, with 15 bases in between. This chain's CDR3 is CSARDRQLTGTGELFF. The CDR3 nucleotides read TGCAGTGCTAGAGATCGGCAGCTAACGGGCACCGGGGAGCTGTTTTTT.

This clonotype was seen repeatedly, ten times or more. The rearrangement uses TRBV7-2 and TRBJ2-5; 9 bases map to TRBD1. V dropped 1 base and J dropped 7; count of bases not matched to a gene: 4. This CDR3 is built from 14 residues. From germline, CDR1 is SGHTA and CDR2 FQGNSA. The CDR3 reads CASSLGTGDSTQYF. The CDR3 DNA follows: TGTGCCAGCAGCTTAGGGACAGGGGACTCGACCCAGTACTTC.

This clonotype has a count of ten or more. The J gene is TRBJ2-2, the V gene TRBV5-1; 8 positions match TRBD1. Germline V gene sequence: CDR1 SGHRS, CDR2 YFSETQ. The CDR3 extends over 16 amino acids. J lost 1 base, V lost 4 bases, and 6 bases had no gene match. As DNA, the CDR3 is TGCGCCAGCAGCCCGCACAGGGGGATGAACACCGGGGAGCTGTTTTTT. Its translation is CASSPHRGMNTGELFF.

This clonotype came up many times. The chain recombines TRBV24-1 with TRBJ2-1; maybe TRBD1 (6 bases). V was trimmed by 2 bases and J by 8 bases, leaving 15 bases between them. This CDR3 contains 15 residues. Germline CDR1 reads KGHDR; CDR2 reads SFDVKD. DNA for the CDR3: TGTGCCACCAGTGATTCAGGGGCGGCGTTCCATGAGCAGTTCTTC. Translated: CATSDSGAAFHEQFF.

The table lists this clonotype with many counts. The rearrangement joins TRBV11-2 to TRBJ2-5; D remains unclear. Deletions cut 2 bases from V and 5 bases from J, with 9 bases between. The CDR3 sequence is 13 residues long. Per the germline V gene, CDR1 is SGHAT and CDR2 is FQNNGV. This CDR3 is CASSLSVGETQYF. Written as DNA, the CDR3 is TGTGCCAGCAGCTTATCAGTCGGTGAGACCCAGTACTTC. The full variable domain, rest sourced from reference TRBV11-2 and TRBJ2-5, is EAGVAQSPRYKIIEKRQSVAFWCNPISGHATLYWYQQILGQGPKLLIQFQNNGVVDDSQLPKDRFSAERLKGVDSTLKIQPAKLEDSAVYLCASSLSVGETQYFGPGTRLLVL.

In its sample, this clonotype was seen a few times. The chain uses TRBV4-1 and TRBJ1-2; TRBD1 is a possible D gene (6 bases). Trimming removed 0 bases from V and 1 base from J, with 15 bases in between. Germline V gene lookup returns CDR1 MGHRA and CDR2 YSYEKL. This CDR3 spans 17 amino acids. The CDR3 reads CASSQDPGGSLNYGYTF. The CDR3 DNA is TGCGCCAGCAGCCAAGACCCCGGGGGCAGCCTTAACTATGGCTACACCTTC.

There are many counts of this clonotype. The chain uses TRBV20-1 and TRBJ1-5; 8 nucleotides align to TRBD1. Per germline, CDR1 DFQATT and CDR2 SNEGSKA (reference sequence). CDR3 length: 17 residues. V shed 4 bases, J shed 0 bases, and the junction held 11 bases outside the gene matches. The CDR3 spells CSAKVDRGRGSNQPQHF. CDR3 nucleotide sequence: TGCAGTGCTAAGGTCGACAGGGGAAGGGGTAGCAATCAGCCCCAGCATTTT.

This chain links TRBV14 with TRBJ2-7, with TRBD1 matching 7 bases. Germline-derived CDR1 and CDR2 are SGHDN and FVKESK. With 0 bases clipped from V and 6 bases from J, the junction kept 11 bases outside the gene matches. The CDR3 contains 16 residues. The DNA of the CDR3 is TGTGCCAGCAGCCAAGAGGGCTGGGACAGCCTCGGCGAGCAGTACTTC. Translated: CASSQEGWDSLGEQYF.

This clonotype was counted many times. This CDR3 reads CASTKQGFEQYF. Here the CDR3 DNA reads TGTGCCAGCACCAAACAGGGCTTCGAGCAGTACTTC. This chain links TRBV12-3 or TRBV12-4 with TRBJ2-7; D is possibly TRBD1 (6 bases). The V end was cut by 7 bases, the J end by 6 bases, with 13 bases between. The CDR3 is 12 amino acids.